Shown below are 13 T cell receptor beta chains from a single sample sequenced in a study of response to subunit inactivated influenza vaccine. Each CDR3 protein gets one entry after TCRdb re-called the RT-PCR reads with MiXCR. This table holds 170,000 or so distinct CDR3 sequences, around 10% found once. Material: CD8+ T cells sorted from PBMCs, obtained less than 30 months after vaccination. The receptors were sampled from a man aged 50 to 69 who received an inactivated influenza vaccine.

The V gene is TRBV12-3 or TRBV12-4, the J gene TRBJ2-5; D gene unclear. The CDR3 totals 14 residues. V was trimmed by 6 bases and J by 2 bases, leaving 13 bases between them. The CDR3 coding sequence is TGTGCCAGCAGATCTCGGGCAGTTCAAGAGACCCAGTACTTC. It codes for CASRSRAVQETQYF.

This clonotype has at least ten counts. A much larger clone lies a single base off, so this may be a read error. V is TRBV27 and J is TRBJ2-3; D gene unclear. The CDR3 consists of 11 residues. CDR1 and CDR2 from the germline V gene are MNHEY and SMNVEV (reference sequence). The germline V and J ends were trimmed by 7 bases and 0 bases, with 2 bases remaining between them. CDR3: CASTSTDTQYF. CDR3 in DNA: TGTGCCAGCACCAGCACAGATACGCAGTATTTT.

This clonotype was found a few times. This sequence joins TRBV27 and TRBJ2-7; the match to TRBD1 covers 8 bases. The CDR3 is 16 residues long. Trimming cost V 3 bases and J 3 bases; bases outside gene matches: 10. Germline lookup yields CDR1 MNHEY and CDR2 SMNVEV (reference sequence). The CDR3: CASSFQGAQGVYEQYF. The DNA for the CDR3 is TGTGCCAGCAGTTTTCAGGGGGCGCAAGGGGTCTACGAGCAGTACTTC.

The rearrangement links TRBV20-1 to TRBJ2-3; 8 nucleotides match TRBD2. V trimming: 6 bases; J trimming: 0 bases; junction bases outside the gene matches: 8. The V gene's germline CDR1 is DFQATT and CDR2 SNEGSKA (reference sequence). The CDR3 is 15 residues long. In nucleotides, the CDR3 is TGCAGTGCAATTACGGGGGGGTGGAGCACAGATACGCAGTATTTT. This gives the protein CSAITGGWSTDTQYF.

The V and J genes are TRBV12-3 or TRBV12-4 and TRBJ1-2, with D unclear. Trimming took off 2 bases at V and 5 bases at J, with 12 bases between the two ends. The CDR3 has 14 amino acids. Here the CDR3 reads CASSLSAEPYGYTF. The CDR3 DNA is TGTGCCAGCAGTTTATCGGCGGAACCATATGGCTACACCTTC.

This clonotype was counted only a few times. The chain joins TRBV28 to TRBJ1-1; no clear D gene. V was shortened by 7 bases and J by 0 bases, with 18 bases between the two germline ends. CDR1 is MDHEN, CDR2 SYDVKM, per germline. The CDR3 covers 16 residues. The CDR3 loop is CASTPLGSAMNTEAFF. In DNA, the CDR3 is TGTGCCAGCACTCCCTTGGGTTCGGCAATGAACACTGAAGCTTTCTTT.

In its sample, this clonotype was seen a few times. J is TRBJ1-1 and V is TRBV20-1, with a possible D match to TRBD1 (5 bases). The ends were cut back, 4 bases at V and 3 bases at J, with 12 bases in the middle. This CDR3 is 13 amino acids long. Germline values: CDR1 DFQATT, CDR2 SNEGSKA (reference sequence). The CDR3 nucleotides read TGCAGTGCTACTGACAGTACCGACACTGAAGCTTTCTTT. As protein: CSATDSTDTEAFF.

The chain combines TRBV4-3 with TRBJ2-5, with 7 positions matching TRBD1. V lost 1 base and J lost 4; bases outside the gene matches: 6. This CDR3 spans 15 amino acids. CDR1 and CDR2 from the germline V gene are LGHNA and YSLEER. Here the CDR3 reads CASSQAIRTGETQYF. For the CDR3, the DNA is TGCGCCAGCAGCCAAGCCATTAGGACAGGAGAGACCCAGTACTTC.

The CDR3 bases are TGTGCCAGCAGTTTCCCTCTTTCCGAGATGAACACTGAAGCTTTCTTT. Residues: CASSFPLSEMNTEAFF. This chain uses TRBV28 with TRBJ1-1; no reliable D call. Germline CDR1 MDHEN, CDR2 SYDVKM. The CDR3 spans 16 residues. The V and J ends lost 3 bases and 0 bases respectively, with 14 bases between them.

The V gene is TRBV29-1, the J gene TRBJ2-5; 7 positions match TRBD1. Per the germline V gene, CDR1 is SQVTM and CDR2 is ANQGSEA. Trimming at V came to 4 bases and at J to 5 bases, leaving 7 bases not matched to a gene. This CDR3 contains 13 residues. The CDR3 protein is CSVVQGFGETQYF. The CDR3 nucleotides are TGCAGCGTTGTACAGGGGTTCGGGGAGACCCAGTACTTC.

This clonotype was detected ten times or more. The chain carries TRBV12-3 or TRBV12-4 and TRBJ2-3; D is possibly TRBD1 or TRBD2 (6 bases each). CDR3 length: 15 amino acids. V dropped 2 bases and J dropped 4 bases, with 13 bases sitting between them. CDR3 sequence: CASSLYGGLADTQYF. Written as DNA, the CDR3 is TGTGCCAGCAGTTTATATGGGGGGCTTGCAGATACGCAGTATTTT.

This clonotype was observed a few times. In DNA form, the CDR3 reads TGTGCCAGCAGCCGACAGGGAGGCCAAGAGACCCAGTACTTC. Protein sequence: CASSRQGGQETQYF. The chain links TRBV28 to TRBJ2-5, with D possibly being TRBD1 (7 bases). The CDR3 length is 14 residues. CDR1 MDHEN and CDR2 SYDVKM come from the germline V gene. V lost 6 bases and J 1 base, leaving 12 bases between the germline ends.

This chain joins TRBV12-3 or TRBV12-4 and TRBJ2-5, with D tentatively TRBD1 (6 bases). This CDR3 comprises 15 residues. V lost 2 bases, J lost 5 bases, and 15 bases lay in between. The CDR3, as DNA: TGTGCCAGCAGTTTATTCGTACAGGGCAGGGAGACCCAGTACTTC. Protein: CASSLFVQGRETQYF.